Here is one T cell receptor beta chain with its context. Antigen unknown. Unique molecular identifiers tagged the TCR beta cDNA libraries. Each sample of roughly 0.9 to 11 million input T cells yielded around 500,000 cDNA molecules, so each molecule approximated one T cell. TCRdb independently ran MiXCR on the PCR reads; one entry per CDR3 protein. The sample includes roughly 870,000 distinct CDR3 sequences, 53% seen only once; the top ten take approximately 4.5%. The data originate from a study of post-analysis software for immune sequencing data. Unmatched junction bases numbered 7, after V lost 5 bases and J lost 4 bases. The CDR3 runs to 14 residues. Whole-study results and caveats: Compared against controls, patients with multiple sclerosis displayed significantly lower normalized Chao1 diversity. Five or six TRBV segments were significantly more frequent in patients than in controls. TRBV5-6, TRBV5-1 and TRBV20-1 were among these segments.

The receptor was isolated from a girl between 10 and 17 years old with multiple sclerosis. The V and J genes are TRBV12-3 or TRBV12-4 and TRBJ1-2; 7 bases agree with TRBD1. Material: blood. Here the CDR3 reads CASSHRDSFYGYTF. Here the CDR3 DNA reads TGTGCCAGCAGTCACCGGGACAGCTTCTATGGCTACACCTTC.